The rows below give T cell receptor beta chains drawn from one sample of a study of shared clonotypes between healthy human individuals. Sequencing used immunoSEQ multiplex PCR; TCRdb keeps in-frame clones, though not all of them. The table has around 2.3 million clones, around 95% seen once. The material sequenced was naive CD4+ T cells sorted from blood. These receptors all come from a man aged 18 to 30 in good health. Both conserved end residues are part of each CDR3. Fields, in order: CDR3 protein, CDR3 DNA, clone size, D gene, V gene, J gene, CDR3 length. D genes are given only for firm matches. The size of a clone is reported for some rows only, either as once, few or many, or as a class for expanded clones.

CDR3: CASRTGTSTDTQYF
DNA: TGTGCCAGCAGGACAGGGACGAGCACAGATACGCAGTATTTT
size: -
D: TRBD1
V: TRBV2
J: TRBJ2-3
length: 14

CDR3: CASSSDRAGASYEQYF
DNA: TGTGCCAGCAGCTCCGACCGGGCGGGCGCCTCCTACGAGCAGTACTTC
size: -
D: -
V: TRBV7-9
J: TRBJ2-7
length: 16

CDR3: CASSLVGQGRGAFF
DNA: TGTGCCAGCAGCTTAGTGGGACAGGGAAGAGGAGCTTTCTTT
size: -
D: TRBD1
V: TRBV7-2
J: TRBJ1-1
length: 14

CDR3: CASRPGTSGYYNEQFF
DNA: TGTGCCAGCAGACCAGGGACTAGCGGTTACTACAATGAGCAGTTCTTC
size: -
D: TRBD2
V: TRBV7-2
J: TRBJ2-1
length: 16

CDR3: CASSLAGGSTDTQYF
DNA: TGCGCCAGCAGCTTGGCGGGAGGAAGCACAGATACGCAGTATTTT
size: -
D: TRBD2
V: TRBV5-1
J: TRBJ2-3
length: 15

CDR3: CASSFPGPNYEQYF
DNA: TGTGCCAGCAGTTTCCCTGGACCTAACTACGAGCAGTACTTC
size: once
D: -
V: TRBV28
J: TRBJ2-7
length: 14

CDR3: CASSRTTDTYNSPLHF
DNA: TGCGCCAGCAGCAGAACGACAGATACCTATAATTCACCCCTCCACTTT
size: -
D: -
V: TRBV4-3
J: TRBJ1-6
length: 16

CDR3: CAILGLAGGNEQFF
DNA: TGTGCCATCTTGGGACTAGCGGGTGGCAATGAGCAGTTCTTC
size: -
D: -
V: TRBV21-1
J: TRBJ2-1
length: 14

CDR3: CAWRFFQNYGYTF
DNA: TGTGCCTGGAGGTTTTTCCAGAACTATGGCTACACCTTC
size: once
D: -
V: TRBV30
J: TRBJ1-2
length: 13

CDR3: CASSPNRARDRDTIYF
DNA: TGTGCCAGCTCACCAAACAGGGCCCGAGACAGGGACACCATATATTTT
size: -
D: TRBD1
V: TRBV18
J: TRBJ1-3
length: 16

CDR3: CASSIRQQTNEKLFF
DNA: TGTGCCAGCAGCATACGACAGCAAACTAATGAAAAACTGTTTTTT
size: -
D: -
V: TRBV7-9
J: TRBJ1-4
length: 15

CDR3: CASSFQRDSFYEQYF
DNA: TGTGCCAGCAGCTTCCAACGGGACAGTTTCTACGAGCAGTACTTC
size: -
D: TRBD1
V: TRBV11-2
J: TRBJ2-7
length: 15

CDR3: CASSQTDRGLTYEQYF
DNA: TGTGCCAGCAGCCAAACAGACAGGGGTCTGACCTACGAGCAGTACTTC
size: -
D: TRBD1
V: TRBV7-9
J: TRBJ2-7
length: 16

CDR3: CASSLRENYGYTF
DNA: TGTGCCAGCAGCTTAAGGGAGAACTATGGCTACACCTTC
size: few
D: -
V: TRBV7-6
J: TRBJ1-2
length: 13

CDR3: CAWSEGAGGYTF
DNA: TGTGCCTGGAGTGAAGGAGCGGGCGGCTACACCTTC
size: few
D: -
V: TRBV30
J: TRBJ1-2
length: 12

CDR3: CASSFGERDGYTF
DNA: TGTGCCAGCAGCTTCGGGGAACGGGATGGCTACACCTTC
size: -
D: -
V: TRBV7-2
J: TRBJ1-2
length: 13

CDR3: CASSFLGGKGTDTQYF
DNA: TGTGCCAGCAGTTTTTTGGGGGGGAAGGGGACAGATACGCAGTATTTT
size: -
D: TRBD2
V: TRBV27
J: TRBJ2-3
length: 16

CDR3: CASSLVTGGTEAFF
DNA: TGCGCCAGCAGCTTGGTCACAGGCGGCACTGAAGCTTTCTTT
size: -
D: -
V: TRBV5-1
J: TRBJ1-1
length: 14

CDR3: CAWSAGGAAQETQYF
DNA: TGTGCCTGGAGTGCGGGAGGAGCGGCACAAGAGACCCAGTACTTC
size: -
D: TRBD2
V: TRBV30
J: TRBJ2-5
length: 15

CDR3: CASSLRTDQETQYF
DNA: TGTGCCAGCAGTCTTCGGACGGACCAAGAGACCCAGTACTTC
size: -
D: -
V: TRBV2
J: TRBJ2-5
length: 14

CDR3: CAWSKLRQGGDTQYF
DNA: TGTGCCTGGAGTAAACTTCGACAGGGTGGAGATACGCAGTATTTT
size: -
D: TRBD1
V: TRBV30
J: TRBJ2-3
length: 15

CDR3: CASSGPTVNYGYTF
DNA: TGCGCCAGCAGCGGACCGACCGTTAACTATGGCTACACCTTC
size: -
D: -
V: TRBV5-1
J: TRBJ1-2
length: 14